Reported below is one T cell receptor beta chain. In this sample, this clonotype turned up many times. Its binding antigen is unknown. No much larger clonotype is one base removed from it; base qualities were not supplied. The sample originates from a study of T cells in Graves' hyperthyroidism and ophthalmopathy (dated by TCRdb to between 2018 and 2020). About the full investigation: Peripheral blood was collected at initial diagnosis, before any treatment. TCR V-J signatures able to tell the groups apart were searched for in a discovery cohort of 95 to 100 patients, of whom more than 40 had Graves' ophthalmopathy and some 60 had stable Graves' hyperthyroidism. An independent validation cohort of around 19 hyperthyroidism patients and some 15 patients who later progressed to ophthalmopathy tested prospective prediction of ophthalmopathy. The 100 discovery patients were divided at random into training and test sets in a 7:3 ratio. The study also compared thyroid tissue and blood T-cell repertoires from several Graves' hyperthyroidism patients. After sampling, hyperthyroidism patients received methimazole starting at 30 mg daily, and ophthalmopathy patients received high-dose intravenous methylprednisolone. According to the paper, TCR Vbeta CDR3 sequencing was carried out on approximately 140 peripheral blood samples, which came from under 50 ophthalmopathy, 70 to 80 hyperthyroidism and about 17 progressor patients.

On the study overall, not on this receptor specifically: Most expanded thyroid clonotypes (frequency above 0.001) were also detected in blood, suggesting blood repertoires may reflect thyroid immune responses. A 13 V-J signature model separated ophthalmopathy from stable hyperthyroidism, with around 90% sensitivity and roughly 81% specificity in cross-validation and 80%/75% in testing. In validation, the model predicted progression to ophthalmopathy a median of 6.5 months before onset, with about 67% sensitivity and roughly 73% specificity. Sample size was not statistically predetermined, and blinding of investigators to group allocation was not performed.

The cysteine opens and the phenylalanine closes a CDR3 of 12 amino acids. Only the CDR3 DNA stays, 36 bases, in frame from base 1. In the germline V gene (reference sequence), CDR1 corresponds to DFQATT and CDR2 to SNEGSKA. V drops 3 bases and J drops 6 bases, leaving 11 bases in between. Stable Graves' hyperthyroidism was defined as the absence of progression to ophthalmopathy over 18 months of follow-up. The hyperthyroidism patients were between 18 and 65 years old and newly diagnosed, with a disease duration of less than 2 months. Any patient with an uncontrolled infection, another autoimmune disease, pregnancy or lactation was excluded. Clinical symptoms, serum thyroxine and TRAb, thyroid ultrasound, and orbital computed tomography formed the basis for the diagnoses. PBMCs were isolated from about 10 ml of fresh peripheral blood by Ficoll-Paque density gradient centrifugation. Total RNA was extracted using Trizol reagent, and RNA quality was assessed on an Agilent 2100 Bioanalyzer.

The TCR beta CDR3 regions were amplified from the RNA transcripts. The TCR CDR3 was subjected to a first round of RT-PCR using the HTBI primer set and the Qiagen OneStep RT-PCR kit. Libraries were constructed in a second round of multiplex PCR, after which size selection and purification were carried out. The libraries were sequenced on an Illumina HiSeq2000 using paired-end 100 bp reads. The authors processed their data as follows. SOAPnuke was used to process the raw data, throwing out any read that contained adapters or uncalled bases, had a mean Phred below 15, or lacked an exact constant-primer or identifier match. COPE v1.2.5 was used to merge the high-quality paired reads, and each unique nucleotide sequence was defined as a clonotype. MiTCR v1.1 was used to align the clonotypes against IMGT TRBV, TRBD and TRBJ reference segments. Only V-J combinations with frequency above 0.0001, covering 99.2% of repertoires, were analysed. A TCS score was defined as the ratio between F50 (clonal expansion) and ExV (chaos), using BLOSUM62-based TCRdist between CDR3 peptides within each V-J. Welch's t-statistics and random forest reduced roughly 540 V-J features to 13, which were used in a naive Bayes classifier (R e1071). TCRdb ran its own pipeline on the public reads, namely fastp trimming at Q25 and MiXCR clone calling, and kept in-frame beta chains. Rows merge per CDR3 protein into single entries with the most common DNA and genes. For this entry, the V and J calls and clone size follow TCRdb and not the study's own pipeline. This sample has about 480,000 distinct CDR3 sequences in its table, and approximately 15% of those were observed once. Less than 20% of the sample comes from the top ten.

Rearrangement joined TRBV20-1 to TRBJ1-2; TRBD1 is possibly the D segment (5 matching bases). The receptor was derived from a woman aged 18-29 years with Graves' hyperthyroidism. The specimen sequenced was blood. The CDR3 in this case is CSARQGGHGYTF. The nucleotides read TGCAGTGCTAGGCAGGGAGGACATGGCTACACCTTC.